This is a list of T cell receptor beta chains from one sample in a study of response to subunit inactivated influenza vaccine. TCRdb processed the RT-PCR reads anew with MiXCR; each CDR3 protein has one entry. The repertoire holds some 800,000 distinct CDR3 sequences, with 21% as singletons. Sample: PBMCs from blood, taken more than 4 days after vaccination. These receptors originate from a man between 50 and 59 years old who received an inactivated influenza vaccine. Each CDR3 is given with its conserved first and last residue. A D gene is named only where the DNA matches it firmly. Clone size is given for some rows only: seen once, a few or many times, or a class if the clone is expanded.

d_gene,j_gene,abundance,v_gene,CDR3nt,CDR3aa
TRBD1,TRBJ2-7,few,TRBV12-3/TRBV12-4,TGTGCCAGCAGTTTTAAAAGGGGGCGAGACTACGAGCAGTACTTC,CASSFKRGRDYEQYF
-,TRBJ2-5,-,TRBV12-3/TRBV12-4,TGTGCCAGCACCGAAGGGGGTCCCAAAGAGACCCAGTACTTC,CASTEGGPKETQYF
TRBD2,TRBJ2-2,-,TRBV10-3,TGTGCCATCAGTAGGACTAGCGGGACGAACACCGGGGAGCTGTTTTTT,CAISRTSGTNTGELFF
TRBD2,TRBJ2-1,few,TRBV7-2,TGTGCCAGCAGCTTAGCCGGGACTACCAATTACAATGAGCAGTTCTTC,CASSLAGTTNYNEQFF
TRBD2,TRBJ2-3,-,TRBV20-1,TGCAGTGCGACCGGGACTAGCGGTAGCACAGATACGCAGTATTTT,CSATGTSGSTDTQYF
TRBD2,TRBJ2-3,few,TRBV24-1,TGTGCCACCAGTGATCCTAGCGGGGCCCCCACAGATACGCAGTATTTT,CATSDPSGAPTDTQYF
-,TRBJ2-3,few,TRBV7-2,TGTGCCAGCAGCCCCGGGGGCGGGGGCCGCACAGATACGCAGTATTTT,CASSPGGGGRTDTQYF
-,TRBJ1-5,many,TRBV29-1,TGCAGCGTTGAAGTAGACAGGAATCAGCCCCAGCATTTT,CSVEVDRNQPQHF
-,TRBJ2-7,few,TRBV15,TGTGCCACCAGCAGAGATCTCGGTTTATACGAGCAGTACTTC,CATSRDLGLYEQYF
-,TRBJ2-1,-,TRBV29-1,TGCAGCGTTTATCGGGCAGGGCGCTACAATGAGCAGTTCTTC,CSVYRAGRYNEQFF